These T cell receptor beta chains were read from a single sample in a study of blood T cell repertoires in COVID-19. Here immunoSEQ multiplex PCR was the method, and the copy in TCRdb shows in-frame clones only, minus some. The sample holds just under 55,000 clones; less than 90% are singletons and the top ten take under 2%. The source material was peripheral blood. Receptors originate from a woman in her sixties with acute or convalescent COVID-19. CDR3s include the opening cysteine and the closing phenylalanine or tryptophan. The D gene is left open where the match is weak. Clone size is shown for a subset of rows, as once, few, many or a class of expanded clone.

j_call	clone_size	v_call	d_call	cdr3_aa	cdr3_nt
TRBJ2-1	once	TRBV4-2	TRBD2	CASSQESSGRTEQFF	TGTGCCAGCAGCCAAGAATCCAGCGGGAGGACGGAGCAGTTCTTC
TRBJ2-7	.	TRBV6-1	TRBD1	CASSERYGTGLSYEQYF	TGTGCCAGCAGTGAACGGTATGGGACAGGGTTATCCTACGAGCAGTACTTC
TRBJ2-1	.	TRBV4-1	TRBD1	CASSPPGQGAHEQFF	TGCGCCAGCAGCCCTCCGGGACAGGGGGCCCATGAGCAGTTCTTC
TRBJ1-5	.	TRBV11-2	.	CASSSLLGRNQPQHF	TGTGCCAGCAGCTCATTATTAGGGAGGAATCAGCCCCAGCATTTT
TRBJ1-1	.	TRBV27	.	CASSWGDGTEAFF	TGTGCCAGCAGTTGGGGGGACGGCACTGAAGCTTTCTTT
TRBJ2-3	.	TRBV4-2	TRBD2	CASSQGLAGGPGDTQYF	TGTGCCAGCAGCCAAGGGCTAGCGGGGGGGCCTGGAGATACGCAGTATTTT
TRBJ2-2	.	TRBV14	.	CASSPQLDLAGELFF	TGTGCCAGCAGCCCTCAACTAGATCTAGCCGGGGAGCTGTTTTTT
TRBJ2-3	.	TRBV27	TRBD2	CASRGLAGPNTQYF	TGTGCCAGCAGGGGACTAGCTGGTCCAAATACGCAGTATTTT
TRBJ2-7	.	TRBV9	.	CASSKAGYEQYF	TGTGCCAGCAGCAAGGCCGGGTACGAGCAGTACTTC
TRBJ2-1	.	TRBV7-3	.	CASSLTLADEQFF	TGTGCCAGCAGCTTAACACTAGCCGATGAGCAGTTCTTC
TRBJ1-6	.	TRBV28	TRBD1	CASSLGTGFSYNSPLHF	TGTGCCAGCAGTTTAGGGACAGGGTTTTCCTATAATTCACCCCTCCACTTT
TRBJ1-6	few	TRBV27	TRBD1	CASSSGTGRNSPLHF	TGTGCCAGCAGTTCCGGGACAGGGAGGAATTCACCCCTCCACTTT
TRBJ2-7	.	TRBV7-8	.	CASSLTSSSYEQYF	TGTGCCAGCAGCTTAACGTCCAGCTCCTACGAGCAGTACTTC
TRBJ2-2	.	TRBV4-1	TRBD2	CASSLSRLAGGISTGELFF	TGCGCCAGCAGCCTCTCAAGACTAGCGGGGGGGATCTCCACCGGGGAGCTGTTTTTT
TRBJ2-3	.	TRBV7-2	TRBD2	CASSPHSSGGRNTQYF	TGTGCCAGCAGTCCCCATAGTAGCGGGGGGAGAAATACGCAGTATTTT
TRBJ1-2	.	TRBV5-1	TRBD1	CASSQLAGQGVNGYTF	TGCGCCAGCAGCCAGCTAGCTGGACAGGGGGTTAATGGCTACACCTTC
TRBJ1-2	.	TRBV18	.	CASSPGQFYGYTF	TGTGCCAGCTCACCTGGACAGTTCTATGGCTACACCTTC
TRBJ2-1	.	TRBV7-2	TRBD2	CASSLRTSGYNEQFF	TGTGCCAGCAGCCTCCGGACTAGCGGTTACAATGAGCAGTTCTTC
TRBJ2-1	.	TRBV6-1	TRBD2	CASSGTLAGVPLTYNEQFF	TGTGCCAGCAGTGGCACACTAGCGGGGGTACCCTTAACGTACAATGAGCAGTTCTTC
TRBJ1-1	once	TRBV6-6	.	CASRKQTNTEAFF	TGTGCCAGCAGAAAACAGACGAACACTGAAGCTTTCTTT
TRBJ1-1	.	TRBV9	.	CASSVDQVRGTEAFF	TGTGCCAGCAGCGTAGACCAGGTCAGGGGTACTGAAGCTTTCTTT
TRBJ2-2	once	TRBV11-2	TRBD1	CASSRGQVLTGELFF	TGTGCCAGCAGCCGGGGACAGGTTTTAACCGGGGAGCTGTTTTTT
TRBJ1-4	.	TRBV4-1	TRBD1	CASSQVGTGGTNEKLFF	TGCGCCAGCAGCCAAGTGGGGACAGGGGGAACTAATGAAAAACTGTTTTTT
TRBJ1-1	.	TRBV7-2	.	CASTPNRNTEAFF	TGTGCCAGCACCCCTAATAGGAACACTGAAGCTTTCTTT
TRBJ2-2	.	TRBV6-1	.	CANSEVVNTGELFF	TGTGCCAACAGTGAAGTCGTTAACACCGGGGAGCTGTTTTTT
TRBJ2-3	.	TRBV19	.	CASSRTGVTTDTQYF	TGTGCCAGTAGTCGCACCGGGGTCACCACAGATACGCAGTATTTT
TRBJ1-1	.	TRBV29-1	TRBD1	CSATSGTGSTEAFF	TGCAGCGCTACTTCCGGGACAGGGAGCACTGAAGCTTTCTTT
TRBJ1-1	.	TRBV28	.	CASSSLLWGHLNTEAFF	TGTGCCAGCAGTTCCCTTTTATGGGGCCATTTGAACACTGAAGCTTTCTTT
TRBJ2-1	.	TRBV24-1	TRBD1	CATRRTGDNNEQFF	TGTGCCACCAGACGGACAGGGGACAACAATGAGCAGTTCTTC
TRBJ1-3	.	TRBV12-5	TRBD1	CASGQGGGNTIYF	TGTGCTAGTGGTCAGGGGGGCGGAAACACCATATATTTT
TRBJ1-3	once	TRBV18	.	CASSPPAGISGNTIYF	TGTGCCAGCTCACCACCTGCCGGGATCTCTGGAAACACCATATATTTT
TRBJ2-7	.	TRBV13	.	CASSFTPGNIDEQYF	TGTGCCAGCAGCTTCACACCAGGGAATATCGACGAGCAGTACTTC
TRBJ1-2	.	TRBV6-5	.	CASSYGGGPRYGYTF	TGTGCCAGCAGTTACGGAGGAGGGCCACGCTATGGCTACACCTTC
TRBJ1-1	.	TRBV12-5	.	CASGTWDKVNTEAFF	TGTGCTAGTGGTACTTGGGACAAGGTGAACACTGAAGCTTTCTTT
TRBJ2-2	few	TRBV5-1	.	CASSPDAGTGELFF	TGCGCCAGCAGCCCCGACGCCGGGACCGGGGAGCTGTTTTTT
TRBJ2-3	.	TRBV15	.	CATSRPGGGNTQYF	TGTGCCACCAGCAGACCAGGTGGAGGAAATACGCAGTATTTT
TRBJ2-1	.	TRBV24-1	TRBD1	CATSARVSRDSPYNEQFF	TGTGCCACCAGTGCAAGAGTAAGTAGGGACAGTCCCTACAATGAGCAGTTCTTC
TRBJ2-7	.	TRBV5-4	.	CASSPGPPPYEQYF	TGTGCCAGCAGCCCTGGGCCCCCTCCCTACGAGCAGTACTTC
TRBJ2-7	.	TRBV7-3	.	CASRDNYEQYF	TGTGCCAGCCGGGACAACTACGAGCAGTACTTC
TRBJ2-1	.	TRBV6-2/TRBV6-3	TRBD2	CASSTKTSGGAGNEQFF	TGTGCCAGCAGTACTAAGACTAGCGGGGGGGCCGGGAATGAGCAGTTCTTC
TRBJ1-3	.	TRBV6-5	TRBD1	CASSYRTGVGNTIYF	TGTGCCAGCAGTTACCGGACAGGGGTTGGAAACACCATATATTTT
TRBJ2-2	.	TRBV13	.	CASSLGFQSGGELFF	TGTGCCAGCAGTTTAGGGTTCCAATCGGGCGGGGAGCTGTTTTTT
TRBJ2-5	.	TRBV7-7	TRBD2	CASSSGLVPETQYF	TGTGCCAGCAGCTCGGGACTAGTCCCAGAGACCCAGTACTTC
TRBJ2-4	.	TRBV15	TRBD1	CATSRQQGLAKNIQYF	TGTGCCACCAGCCGCCAACAGGGGCTAGCCAAAAACATTCAGTACTTC
TRBJ1-1	.	TRBV19	.	CASSPGGLSEAFF	TGTGCCAGTAGTCCTGGGGGGTTATCTGAAGCTTTCTTT